The 29 T cell receptor beta chains listed next were all sequenced from one sample in a study of T cell repertoires in cytomegalovirus infection. TCRdb passed the reads through MiXCR, listing each CDR3 protein once. The data hold about 200,000 distinct CDR3 sequences, with approximately 9.7% observed a single time. The sequenced sample was PBMCs. The source is a human donor in good health (CMV status not recorded). Some clones in this sample may be carry-over from other donors' samples.

V and J are TRBV15 and TRBJ2-1; 7 nucleotides align to TRBD2. V lost 0 bases to trimming and J lost 0 bases; unmatched junction nucleotides: 8. Germline V lookup: CDR1 LNHNV, CDR2 YYDKDF (reference sequence). CDR3 length: 18 residues. This CDR3 reads CATSRDPSGVSSYNEQFF. Written as DNA, the CDR3 is TGTGCCACCAGCAGAGATCCGAGCGGGGTTAGCTCCTACAATGAGCAGTTCTTC.

This clonotype was recorded a few times. The CDR3 loop reads CASSAYSANTGELFF. The CDR3, as DNA: TGTGCCAGCAGTGCTTACAGTGCGAACACCGGGGAGCTGTTTTTT. This chain links TRBV2 with TRBJ2-2; D not certain. Germline CDR1 and CDR2: SNHLY and FYNNEI. V lost 4 bases, J lost 0 bases, and 9 bases lay in between. CDR3 length: 15 amino acids.

This clonotype was found a few times. This chain links TRBV4-3 with TRBJ2-7, with D possibly matching TRBD2 (5 bases). The CDR3 spans 17 residues. With 1 base removed from V and 6 bases from J, the gap between germline ends came to 22 bases. Germline V gene data show CDR1 as LGHNA and CDR2 as YSLEER. CDR3 in amino acids: CASSQARSGPLASEQYF. In nucleotides, the CDR3 is TGCGCCAGCAGCCAAGCTCGGAGCGGACCCCTGGCGTCCGAGCAGTACTTC.

This clonotype has at least ten counts. The rearrangement joins TRBV6-1 to TRBJ2-2; perhaps TRBD2 as D (5 bases). The V gene lost 0 bases and the J gene lost 4 bases, with 9 bases spanning the gap. The germline gives CDR1 MNHNS, CDR2 SASEGT. This CDR3 contains 15 residues. CDR3 amino acids: CASSEAAGFTGELFF. CDR3 DNA: TGTGCCAGCAGTGAAGCTGCGGGTTTCACCGGGGAGCTGTTTTTT.

This clonotype was recorded at least ten times. The chain has TRBV7-2 and TRBJ2-7, with 7 positions matching TRBD1. V was clipped by 5 bases and J by 2 bases; unmatched bases: 9. The V gene's germline CDR1 is SGHTA and CDR2 FQGNSA. The CDR3 has 15 residues. CDR3 protein: CASSTYRGEAYEQYF. Here the CDR3 DNA reads TGTGCCAGCAGCACCTACAGGGGAGAAGCCTACGAGCAGTACTTC.

This clonotype was observed at least ten times. The CDR3 here is CASREALAGVHEQFF. The CDR3 region has the DNA TGTGCCAGCAGGGAAGCCCTAGCGGGAGTCCATGAGCAGTTCTTC. The V call is TRBV28, the J call TRBJ2-1, with TRBD2 matching 10 bases. CDR1 and CDR2 (germline): MDHEN, SYDVKM. This CDR3 has 15 amino acids. Losses at the gene ends were 6 bases for V and 8 bases for J; bases not matched to a gene: 10.

This clonotype was found many times. The V and J genes are TRBV7-2 and TRBJ1-5; no definite D call. Germline CDR1 is SGHTA and CDR2 is FQGNSA. Trimming took 3 bases from V and 4 from J, leaving 7 bases between them. This CDR3 spans 13 amino acids. In DNA, the CDR3 is TGTGCCAGCAGCTTGACAAAGAATCAGCCCCAGCATTTT. It specifies CASSLTKNQPQHF.

CDR3 sequence reads: CAISDRDPFGYTF. The CDR3 DNA sequence: TGTGCCATCAGTGATAGGGACCCCTTCGGCTACACCTTC. The V and J genes are TRBV10-3 and TRBJ1-2, with a tentative D call TRBD1 (5 bases). Germline lookup yields CDR1 ENHRY and CDR2 SYGVKD. Trimming left V 3 bases short and J 8 bases short, with 13 bases between. The CDR3 consists of 13 residues.

V is TRBV29-1 and J is TRBJ2-5, with D tentatively TRBD2 (5 bases). Germline CDR1 is SQVTM and CDR2 is ANQGSEA. Trimming left V 8 bases short and J 5 bases short, with 12 bases between. The CDR3 contains 11 residues. The CDR3 nucleotides read TGCAGCTACCGGGGTTCCGAGACCCAGTACTTC. It translates to CSYRGSETQYF.

This clonotype occurred many times. This chain links TRBV6-2 or TRBV6-3 with TRBJ2-6, with TRBD1 as a possible D gene (6 bases). CDR1 is MNHEY, CDR2 SVGEGT, per germline. The germline V and J ends were trimmed by 5 bases and 4 bases, with 21 bases remaining between them. The CDR3 covers 18 residues. CDR3: CASSNAAFPGAGANVLTF. The CDR3 region has the DNA TGTGCCAGCAGTAACGCCGCATTCCCAGGGGCAGGGGCCAACGTCCTGACTTTC.

This clonotype was found many times. This chain uses TRBV7-2 with TRBJ2-7, with a possible D match to TRBD2 (7 bases). CDR1 SGHTA and CDR2 FQGNSA come from the germline V gene. V lost 2 bases and J 1 base, leaving 12 bases between the germline ends. The CDR3 extends over 15 amino acids. The CDR3 DNA is TGTGCCAGCAGCTTACTGGGGGGGCCTTCCTACGAGCAGTACTTC. Translating it yields CASSLLGGPSYEQYF.

This clonotype was counted many times. The chain recombines TRBV7-9 with TRBJ1-2, with 8 bases identical to TRBD1. Germline V lookup: CDR1 SEHNR, CDR2 FQNEAQ (reference sequence). The V segment lost 3 bases and the J segment 8 bases; nucleotides outside the gene matches: 11. The CDR3 extends over 15 amino acids. Here the CDR3 DNA reads TGTGCCAGCAGCTTGGGGGACAGGCCACGCGGGGGCTACACCTTC. Translation: CASSLGDRPRGGYTF.

This clonotype was seen a few times. The chain links TRBV18 to TRBJ1-1; D gene ambiguous. CDR1 and CDR2 from the germline V gene are KGHSH and LQKENI. The V gene lost 3 bases and the J gene lost 7 bases, with 9 bases spanning the gap. CDR3 length: 12 amino acids. DNA of the CDR3: TGTGCCAGCTCACCTCTCGGCGATGAAGCTTTCTTT. Its protein is CASSPLGDEAFF.

This clonotype was recorded many times. V and J are TRBV7-2 and TRBJ1-3, with D maybe TRBD1 (5 bases). V was cut by 5 bases and J by 6 bases, with 17 bases left in between. This CDR3 region has 15 residues. Germline CDR1 and CDR2: SGHTA and FQGNSA. CDR3 bases: TGTGCCAGCAGCCTCGGGACCTCTTTCGCAAACACCATATATTTT. Amino acid sequence: CASSLGTSFANTIYF.

This clonotype was counted a few times. The rearrangement uses TRBV20-1 and TRBJ2-5; TRBD2 aligns across 14 bases. The CDR3 runs 17 residues. Germline-derived CDR1 and CDR2 are DFQATT and SNEGSKA (reference sequence). V lost 5 bases to trimming and J lost 1 base; unmatched junction nucleotides: 9. The CDR3 here is CSAGGLAGATPQETQYF. Written as DNA, the CDR3 is TGCAGTGCTGGGGGACTAGCGGGGGCGACCCCCCAAGAGACCCAGTACTTC.

This clonotype was counted many times. The gene calls are TRBV28 and TRBJ1-2, with a weak D call TRBD1 (5 bases). The ends were cut back, 1 base at V and 0 bases at J, with 9 bases in the middle. Looked up from germline, CDR1 is MDHEN and CDR2 is SYDVKM. The CDR3 runs 15 residues. DNA of the CDR3: TGTGCCAGCAGTTTATCGACAGCTACTAACTATGGCTACACCTTC. Translated, it gives CASSLSTATNYGYTF.

With regard to this clonotype: With a much larger clone just one base away, this may be a read error. The genes are TRBV6-1 and TRBJ2-7, with 9 nucleotides matching TRBD2. Germline lookup yields CDR1 MNHNS and CDR2 SASEGT. This CDR3 has 14 amino acids. V lost 6 bases to trimming and J lost 5 bases; unmatched junction nucleotides: 8. The CDR3, as DNA: TGTGCCAGCAGGAGACTAGCGGAAGCTAACGAGCAGTACTTC. Its protein product is CASRRLAEANEQYF.

This clonotype occurred many times. This chain uses TRBV15 with TRBJ1-1, with 8 bases that match TRBD1. The V gene's germline CDR1 is LNHNV and CDR2 YYDKDF (reference sequence). The CDR3 consists of 14 residues. J was trimmed by 4 bases and V by 3 bases; bases with no gene match: 4. For the CDR3, the DNA is TGTGCCACCAGCAGCGGACAGGGCGGCACTGAAGCTTTCTTT. This sequence encodes CATSSGQGGTEAFF.

This clonotype showed up many times. V is TRBV20-1 and J is TRBJ2-5; D possibly matches TRBD1 or TRBD2 (5 bases each). Deletions cut 3 bases from V and 4 bases from J, with 12 bases between. CDR3 size: 13 residues. Germline assignment: CDR1 DFQATT and CDR2 SNEGSKA (reference sequence). The CDR3 DNA reads as TGCAGTGCTAGTTCAAGGGACGGAGAGACCCAGTACTTC. Translated: CSASSRDGETQYF.

This clonotype occurred many times. This chain links TRBV24-1 with TRBJ2-1; D tentatively reads TRBD1 or TRBD2 (6 bases each). Per the germline V gene, CDR1 is KGHDR and CDR2 is SFDVKD. V was clipped by 0 bases and J by 9 bases, with 14 bases between them. The CDR3 is 15 residues long. DNA of the CDR3: TGTGCCACCAGTGATTTGAACAGGGAGGTAGGTGAGCAGTTCTTC. This sequence encodes CATSDLNREVGEQFF.

This clonotype came up a few times. The CDR3 region has the DNA TGCAGTGCAGCTGACAGTAAAATTCGTTCCTACGAGCAGTACTTC. Protein sequence: CSAADSKIRSYEQYF. The V and J genes are TRBV20-1 and TRBJ2-7; tentatively, D is TRBD1 (5 bases). Trimming pared 6 bases from V and 1 base from J, leaving 19 bases between. The CDR3 spans 15 residues. From germline, CDR1 is DFQATT and CDR2 SNEGSKA (reference sequence).

This clonotype has a count of ten or more. The chain joins TRBV7-2 to TRBJ1-4, with D tentatively TRBD1 (6 bases). This CDR3 region has 14 residues. V was shortened by 5 bases and J by 2 bases, with 9 bases between the two germline ends. Germline V gene data show CDR1 as SGHTA and CDR2 as FQGNSA. Here the CDR3 DNA reads TGTGCCAGCAGCCAGGACAGCACTAATGAAAAACTGTTTTTT. Protein sequence: CASSQDSTNEKLFF.

This clonotype was counted at least ten times. The chain combines TRBV7-9 with TRBJ1-2, with a weak D call TRBD1 (6 bases). The CDR3 extends over 16 amino acids. V was cut by 7 bases and J by 2 bases, with 20 bases left in between. Germline values: CDR1 SEHNR, CDR2 FQNEAQ (reference sequence). CDR3 protein: CASTEGGTPKNYGYTF. DNA for the CDR3: TGTGCCAGCACGGAAGGCGGGACACCTAAAAACTATGGCTACACCTTC. Full variable domain (missing parts from reference TRBV7-9 and TRBJ1-2): DTGVSQNPRHKITKRGQNVTFRCDPISEHNRLYWYRQTLGQGPEFLTYFQNEAQLEKSRLLSDRFSAERPKGSFSTLEIQRTEQGDSAMYLCASTEGGTPKNYGYTFGSGTRLTVV.

This clonotype has a handful of counts. V is TRBV2 and J is TRBJ2-3; 9 bases agree with TRBD1. Germline CDR1 is SNHLY and CDR2 is FYNNEI. The CDR3 is 15 residues long. J was trimmed by 3 bases and V by 3 bases; bases with no gene match: 4. The CDR3 here is CASSDHRGRTDTQYF. The CDR3 DNA reads as TGTGCCAGCAGTGATCACAGGGGGCGAACAGATACGCAGTATTTT.

This clonotype was counted at least ten times. The chain couples TRBV7-9 to TRBJ1-1, with D maybe TRBD1 (6 bases). The CDR3 is 15 residues long. V was clipped by 3 bases and J by 0 bases, with 11 bases between them. Germline V gene sequence: CDR1 SEHNR, CDR2 FQNEAQ (reference sequence). This CDR3 reads CASSFQGIMNTEAFF. CDR3 coding DNA: TGTGCCAGCAGCTTCCAGGGGATAATGAACACTGAAGCTTTCTTT. The variable domain in full, with the rest retrieved from reference TRBV7-9 and TRBJ1-1, is DTGVSQNPRHKITKRGQNVTFRCDPISEHNRLYWYRQTLGQGPEFLTYFQNEAQLEKSRLLSDRFSAERPKGSFSTLEIQRTEQGDSAMYLCASSFQGIMNTEAFFGQGTRLTVV.

This chain uses TRBV20-1 with TRBJ1-5; D is undetermined. CDR3 length: 16 residues. Per germline, CDR1 DFQATT and CDR2 SNEGSKA (reference sequence). V lost 1 base and J 5 bases, leaving 18 bases between the germline ends. The DNA of the CDR3 is TGCAGTGCTAGAGTGGGGAACGGCCTGAGTGATCAGCCCCAGCATTTT. Protein product: CSARVGNGLSDQPQHF.

The V gene is TRBV29-1, the J gene TRBJ1-4; D is unclear. The CDR3 length is 12 residues. Germline V gene sequence: CDR1 SQVTM, CDR2 ANQGSEA. The germline V and J ends were trimmed by 6 bases and 3 bases, with 8 bases remaining between them. The CDR3 DNA follows: TGCAGCGTCCAGGTTGCTAATGAAAAACTGTTTTTT. It translates to CSVQVANEKLFF. The full variable domain, completed using reference TRBV29-1 and TRBJ1-4, is SAVISQKPSRDICQRGTSLTIQCQVDSQVTMMFWYRQQPGQSLTLIATANQGSEATYESGFVIDKFPISRPNLTFSTLTVSNMSPEDSSIYLCSVQVANEKLFFGSGTQLSVL.

A note on this clonotype: A much larger clone sits a single nucleotide away, making a read error possible. The chain employs TRBV7-8 and TRBJ2-3, with D hard to call. The V and J ends lost 3 bases and 3 bases respectively, with 16 bases between them. The germline gives CDR1 SGHVS, CDR2 FQNEAQ. The CDR3 runs 16 residues. CDR3 coding DNA: TGTGCCAGCAGCTTCCGGCTGCAATCTAGAACAGATACGCAGTATTTT. Translated: CASSFRLQSRTDTQYF. The variable domain in full, with the rest retrieved from reference TRBV7-8 and TRBJ2-3, is GAGVSQSPRYKVAKRGQDVALRCDPISGHVSLFWYQQALGQGPEFLTYFQNEAQLDKSGLPSDRFFAERPEGSVSTLKIQRTQQEDSAVYLCASSFRLQSRTDTQYFGPGTRLTVL.

In this sample, this clonotype turned up many times. DNA for the CDR3: TGTGCCAGCACTGGGCTGAGCTCCTACAATGAGCAGTTCTTC. This translates into CASTGLSSYNEQFF. The chain recombines TRBV6-6 with TRBJ2-1; D is undetermined. The CDR3 sequence is 14 residues long. CDR1 is MNHNY, CDR2 SVGAGI, per germline (reference sequence). Trimming took off 7 bases at V and 0 bases at J, with 10 bases between the two ends.